This passage covers 23 T cell receptor beta chains from one sample sequenced in a study of control samples from healthy donors and cancer patients. Some clones are missing from TCRdb's copy, which holds only in-frame ones; the method was immunoSEQ multiplex PCR. This table has 120,000 or so clones, over 75% appearing once. The sample consisted of blood. The source is a man aged 18-30 years in good health.

The chain has TRBV19 and TRBJ2-1; the D gene is possibly TRBD2 (5 bases). CDR1 and CDR2 (germline): LNHDA, SQIVND (reference sequence). The CDR3 covers 15 residues. V gave up 5 bases and J gave up 6 bases, with 17 bases separating them. The CDR3 protein is CASSPLALTGNEQFF. The CDR3 coding sequence is TGTGCCAGTAGTCCCCTAGCCCTCACGGGCAATGAGCAGTTCTTC.

J is TRBJ1-5 and V is TRBV19, with TRBD1 as a possible D gene (5 bases). V lost 6 bases and J lost 7, with 22 bases in between. The germline V gene has CDR1 LNHDA and CDR2 SQIVND (reference sequence). This CDR3 is built from 16 residues. CDR3 region: CASSPWYGQGGQPQHF. The CDR3 nucleotides read TGTGCCAGTAGCCCCTGGTATGGGCAGGGAGGGCAGCCCCAGCATTTT.

The chain has TRBV10-3 and TRBJ2-5; 8 bases match TRBD1. The germline V gene encodes CDR1 ENHRY and CDR2 SYGVKD. The CDR3 extends over 13 amino acids. The J segment lost 4 bases and the V segment lost 6 bases, leaving 4 bases of the junction unmatched. The CDR3 nucleotides read TGTGCCATCAGAACAGGGGGTCGAGAGACCCAGTACTTC. It codes for CAIRTGGRETQYF.

The chain links TRBV11-1 to TRBJ2-1, with D perhaps matching TRBD1 or TRBD2 (5 bases each). V was pared by 5 bases and J by 6 bases, with 14 bases between. Germline CDR1 is SGHAT and CDR2 is FQDESV (reference sequence). The CDR3 loop spans 14 amino acids. In DNA, the CDR3 is TGTGCCAGCAGCCTTGATGGGGGAATCAATGAGCAGTTCTTC. It yields the protein CASSLDGGINEQFF.

A note on this clone: This sample includes further DNA sequences coding for the same CDR3. This chain uses TRBV9 with TRBJ1-5; TRBD1 matches at 7 bases. The CDR3 runs to 14 residues. Germline values: CDR1 SGDLS, CDR2 YYNGEE. Germline trimming cut 4 bases from V and 2 bases from J; bases unmatched to any gene: 3. CDR3 sequence: CASSRDRGNQPQHF. CDR3 DNA: TGTGCCAGCAGCCGGGACAGAGGCAATCAGCCCCAGCATTTT.

This clone was observed a single time. V and J are TRBV19 and TRBJ2-1, with D tentatively TRBD2 (5 bases). From germline, CDR1 is LNHDA and CDR2 SQIVND (reference sequence). This CDR3 has 13 residues. The V end lost 4 bases, the J end lost 9 bases, and 13 bases lay between the germline ends. This CDR3 reads CASSTDYFGEQFF. As DNA, the CDR3 is TGTGCCAGTAGTACCGACTATTTTGGTGAGCAGTTCTTC. Complete variable domain (other parts from reference TRBV19 and TRBJ2-1): DGGITQSPKYLFRKEGQNVTLSCEQNLNHDAMYWYRQDPGQGLRLIYYSQIVNDFQKGDIAEGYSVSREKKESFPLTVTSAQKNPTAFYLCASSTDYFGEQFFGPGTRLTVL.

Concerning this clone: At the DNA level, this CDR3 is encoded by other sequences in the same sample as well. This chain links TRBV24-1 with TRBJ2-5; no clear D. The CDR3 spans 11 residues. Trimming removed 3 bases from V and 4 bases from J, with 2 bases in between. The germline V gene encodes CDR1 KGHDR and CDR2 SFDVKD. CDR3 sequence: CATSDRETQYF. CDR3 bases: TGTGCCACCAGTGATAGAGAGACCCAGTACTTC.

Here the CDR3 reads CASSLGQGDEQYF. The CDR3 nucleotides are TGTGCCAGCAGCTTAGGACAGGGCGACGAGCAGTACTTC. The genes are TRBV5-6 and TRBJ2-7; 8 nucleotides line up with TRBD1. With V trimmed by 2 bases and J by 5 bases, 3 bases remained unmatched. Germline assignment: CDR1 SGHDT and CDR2 YYEEEE. This CDR3 is 13 amino acids long.

This rearrangement joins TRBV7-9 to TRBJ1-2, with 7 bases aligning to TRBD1. The CDR3 totals 14 residues. The ends lost 7 bases at V and 1 base at J; junction bases unmatched: 6. Germline V gene sequence: CDR1 SEHNR, CDR2 FQNEAQ (reference sequence). In DNA, the CDR3 is TGTGCCAGCATTGGACAGGCCTTTAACTATGGCTACACCTTC. Its translation is CASIGQAFNYGYTF.

The rearrangement uses TRBV6-6 and TRBJ2-7, with D perhaps matching TRBD2 (5 bases). Looked up from germline, CDR1 is MNHNY and CDR2 is SVGAGI (reference sequence). This CDR3 spans 12 amino acids. Trimming took off 7 bases at V and 4 bases at J, with 11 bases between the two ends. CDR3 protein: CASTGLGYEQYF. The CDR3 DNA is TGTGCCAGCACCGGACTCGGTTACGAGCAGTACTTC.

This sequence joins TRBV25-1 and TRBJ2-1; the match to TRBD2 covers 10 bases. Germline V lookup: CDR1 MGHDK, CDR2 SYGVNS. The CDR3 runs 17 residues. V dropped 0 bases and J dropped 7; count of bases not matched to a gene: 9. CDR3 in amino acids: CASSEYRPSGSRNEQFF. In nucleotides, the CDR3 is TGTGCCAGCAGTGAATATCGTCCTAGCGGGAGTCGGAATGAGCAGTTCTTC.

The J gene is TRBJ1-6, the V gene TRBV5-1; no clear D. Germline lookup yields CDR1 SGHRS and CDR2 YFSETQ. V dropped 7 bases and J dropped 12 bases, with 14 bases sitting between them. The CDR3 sequence is 12 residues long. The CDR3 DNA sequence: TGCGCCAGCGGACCTGAGGGAGGACCCCTCCACTTT. It specifies CASGPEGGPLHF.

The gene calls are TRBV15 and TRBJ1-2; D perhaps matches TRBD1 (5 bases). Trimming shortened V by 5 bases and J by 7 bases, and 17 bases separated the two germline ends. CDR1 is LNHNV and CDR2 is YYDKDF in the germline V gene (reference sequence). The CDR3 runs to 14 residues. The CDR3 loop reads CATSGTHRLSGYTF. CDR3 bases: TGTGCCACCAGCGGAACCCACAGGTTGAGTGGCTACACCTTC.

The rearrangement links TRBV5-1 to TRBJ1-1, with 8 bases matching TRBD1. V shed 1 base, J shed 1 base, and the junction held 3 bases outside the gene matches. The CDR3 contains 15 residues. Germline V gene data show CDR1 as SGHRS and CDR2 as YFSETQ. DNA for the CDR3: TGCGCCAGCAGCTTGACAGGGGGGGAGAACACTGAAGCTTTCTTT. Protein: CASSLTGGENTEAFF.

The chain joins TRBV13 to TRBJ2-1; TRBD2 matches 7 bases. The CDR3 runs 16 residues. The J segment lost 4 bases and the V segment lost 5 bases, leaving 11 bases of the junction unmatched. Germline CDR1 and CDR2: PRHDT and FYEKMQ (reference sequence). The CDR3, as DNA: TGTGCCAGCAGCGCGGGGCTAGCGGAAAAATACAATGAGCAGTTCTTC. Translated: CASSAGLAEKYNEQFF.

The genes are TRBV30 and TRBJ1-4, with D maybe TRBD1 (6 bases). The CDR3 is 15 amino acids. Germline lookup yields CDR1 GTSNPN and CDR2 SVGIG (reference sequence). Deletions cut 1 base from V and 7 bases from J, with 16 bases between. CDR3 nucleotides: TGTGCCTGGAGTGGTCAGGGGTATATGGGTGAAAAACTGTTTTTT. Encoded protein: CAWSGQGYMGEKLFF.

This clone was recorded a few times. The rearrangement links TRBV1 to TRBJ2-7; no check of the table's D call, TRBD1, against the DNA was made. TRBV1 is recorded as a pseudogene. There are 15 residues in the CDR3. Written as DNA, the CDR3 is TGCACCAGCAGCCAAGTGGGACAGTACTCCTACGAGCAGTACTTC. This sequence encodes CTSSQVGQYSYEQYF.

V is TRBV11-2 and J is TRBJ2-7, with unresolved D. The V gene's germline CDR1 is SGHAT and CDR2 FQNNGV. This CDR3 has 17 residues. V lost 3 bases, J lost 2 bases, and 20 bases lay in between. The CDR3: CASSFIRIGRFAYEQYF. The CDR3 DNA follows: TGTGCCAGCAGCTTTATAAGAATAGGGCGGTTCGCCTACGAGCAGTACTTC.

The chain combines TRBV25-1 with TRBJ2-2, with D tentatively TRBD2 (5 bases). The V gene's germline CDR1 is MGHDK and CDR2 SYGVNS. The CDR3 has 13 amino acids. Between the trimmed V and J ends, which lost 3 bases and 3 bases, there was a span of 5 bases. The CDR3 nucleotides are TGTGCCAGCAGTGAGCGGGACACCGGGGAGCTGTTTTTT. Amino acids: CASSERDTGELFF.

The gene calls are TRBV7-3 and TRBJ2-2; a weak D match, TRBD1 (5 bases). The CDR3 loop spans 16 amino acids. V was shortened by 2 bases and J by 2 bases, with 12 bases between the two germline ends. Germline values: CDR1 SGHTA, CDR2 FQGTGA. The CDR3 protein is CASSLSRQGNTGELFF. As DNA, the CDR3 is TGTGCCAGCAGCTTATCCAGGCAGGGAAACACCGGGGAGCTGTTTTTT.

DNA of the CDR3: TGTGCCAGTAGTATCATCCAGGGGGTGTCCTACGAGCAGTACTTC. Encoded protein: CASSIIQGVSYEQYF. The V and J genes are TRBV19 and TRBJ2-7; 7 bases agree with TRBD1. V trimming: 3 bases; J trimming: 1 base; junction bases outside the gene matches: 6. The CDR3 length is 15 residues. The germline V gene has CDR1 LNHDA and CDR2 SQIVND (reference sequence).

This chain uses TRBV29-1 with TRBJ1-1; D is unclear. The CDR3 has 8 residues. CDR1 and CDR2 from the germline V gene are SQVTM and ANQGSEA. V lost 5 bases to trimming and J lost 8 bases, with 3 bases between them. The CDR3 coding sequence is TGCAGCGTTTCCGAAGCTTTCTTT. Translating it yields CSVSEAFF.

This clone was found once. The CDR3 region is CASRLFGTEAEQFF. As DNA, the CDR3 is TGTGCCAGCAGACTCTTCGGGACAGAGGCCGAGCAGTTCTTC. The chain couples TRBV11-2 to TRBJ2-1, with TRBD1 matching over 7 bases. CDR3 length: 14 residues. Germline CDR1 and CDR2: SGHAT and FQNNGV. V gave up 6 bases and J gave up 10 bases; unmatched junction bases: 12.